Listed here are 5 T cell receptor beta chains from one sample, sequenced in a study of T cells in pancreatic ductal adenocarcinoma. Selected pancreatic ductal adenocarcinoma patients had undergone surgery without neoadjuvant therapy. Profiling relied on immunoSEQ multiplex PCR, and the TCRdb table lists in-frame clones only, not all of them. The sample carries about 97,000 clones, about 95% recorded once. What was sequenced was PBMCs. These receptors all stem from a human donor with pancreatic ductal adenocarcinoma.

The CDR3 DNA follows: TGTGCCAGCAGCCGTTTCCTAGCGGGAGGGGGCGATGAGCAGTTCTTC. Translation gives CASSRFLAGGGDEQFF. The chain has TRBV7-2 and TRBJ2-1; TRBD2 aligns across 12 bases. CDR3 size: 16 residues. Germline CDR1 reads SGHTA; CDR2 reads FQGNSA. Germline trimming cut 5 bases from V and 8 bases from J; bases unmatched to any gene: 10.

The chain employs TRBV30 and TRBJ2-7; the D gene is possibly TRBD1 (5 bases). CDR3 length equals 14 residues. Germline V gene data show CDR1 as GTSNPN and CDR2 as SVGIG (reference sequence). The V end was cut by 4 bases, the J end by 0 bases, with 13 bases between. The CDR3 coding sequence is TGTGCCTGGAATTCAGGGATGGGCTCCTACGAGCAGTACTTC. Translation gives CAWNSGMGSYEQYF. The full variable domain, its missing parts supplied by reference TRBV30 and TRBJ2-7, is SQTIHQWPATLVQPVGSPLSLECTVEGTSNPNLYWYRQAAGRGLQLLFYSVGIGQISSEVPQNLSASRPQDRQFILSSKKLLLSDSGFYLCAWNSGMGSYEQYFGPGTRLTVT.

The chain couples TRBV18 to TRBJ2-7, with 7 bases identical to TRBD1. There are 14 residues in the CDR3. The germline gives CDR1 KGHSH, CDR2 LQKENI. The V gene end was trimmed by 5 bases and the J gene end by 1 base; junction bases not matched to a gene: 5. In nucleotides, the CDR3 is TGTGCCAGCTCATCGGGACAGCTATCCTACGAGCAGTACTTC. Protein sequence: CASSSGQLSYEQYF.

The CDR3 DNA reads TGTGCCTGGAGTGTTCAGGGGGTCGAGCAGTACTTC. The encoded protein is CAWSVQGVEQYF. The chain couples TRBV30 to TRBJ2-7; 7 bases are shared with TRBD1. Trimming removed 0 bases from V and 6 bases from J; junction bases left unmatched: 2. Per the germline V gene, CDR1 is GTSNPN and CDR2 is SVGIG (reference sequence). The CDR3 covers 12 residues.

V gene TRBV13 combines with J gene TRBJ2-7; D gene unclear. The CDR3 totals 12 residues. Trimming stripped 5 bases from V and 4 bases from J, with 9 bases between. CDR1 is PRHDT, CDR2 FYEKMQ, per germline (reference sequence). The CDR3 DNA is TGTGCCAGCAGCCATTCACGGTACGAGCAGTACTTC. Protein: CASSHSRYEQYF.